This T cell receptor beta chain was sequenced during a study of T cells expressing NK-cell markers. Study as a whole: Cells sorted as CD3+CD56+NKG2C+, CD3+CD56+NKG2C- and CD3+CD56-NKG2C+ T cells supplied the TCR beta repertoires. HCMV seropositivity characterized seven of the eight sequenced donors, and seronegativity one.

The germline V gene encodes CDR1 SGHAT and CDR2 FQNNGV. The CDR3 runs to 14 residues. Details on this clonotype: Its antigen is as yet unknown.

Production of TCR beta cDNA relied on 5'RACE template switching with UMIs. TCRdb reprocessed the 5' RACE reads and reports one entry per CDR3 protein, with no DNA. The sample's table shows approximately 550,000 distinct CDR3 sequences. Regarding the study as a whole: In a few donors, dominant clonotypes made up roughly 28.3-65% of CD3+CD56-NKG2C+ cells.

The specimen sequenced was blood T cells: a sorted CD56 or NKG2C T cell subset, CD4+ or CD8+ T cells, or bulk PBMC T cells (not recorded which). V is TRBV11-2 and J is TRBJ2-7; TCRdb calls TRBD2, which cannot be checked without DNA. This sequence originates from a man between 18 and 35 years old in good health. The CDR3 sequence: CASRRTSGFYEQYF.